The clone carrying this TCR beta chain was counted a few times. The germline V gene has CDR1 PRHDT and CDR2 FYEKMQ (reference sequence). The CDR3 is made up of 16 amino acids. The V end lost 4 bases, the J end lost 1 base, and 16 bases lay between the germline ends. This entry belongs to a study of cytomegalovirus exposure and HLA in healthy donors. In the PCR, 60 Vbeta and 13 Jbeta primers were used. Assay: immunoSEQ multiplex PCR; the TCRdb copy retains only in-frame clones and omits some. The sample holds 130,000 or so clones, about 80% seen once. The sample consisted of PBMCs. The J gene is TRBJ1-2, the V gene TRBV13; unclear D gene. The receptor comes from a woman aged 40 to 50 in good health and CMV-seronegative. The CDR3 protein is CASSSLRYSLNYGYTF. The CDR3, as DNA: TGTGCCAGCAGCTCCCTTCGGTACAGCCTTAACTATGGCTACACCTTC.